This T cell receptor beta chain originates from a study of T cell repertoires in cytomegalovirus infection. Study-wide findings and caveats: The response measured ex vivo was dominated by TCR beta clonotypes (HLA-C-restricted and CMV-specific). Cumulative frequency (of public TCR beta family members) identified carriers of CMV plus the relevant HLA.

The sample holds a few counts of this clonotype. Its antigen is not identified. TCRdb processed the reads anew with MiXCR; each CDR3 protein has one entry. The data show more than 650,000 distinct CDR3 sequences, 35% seen once. Germline V lookup: CDR1 LGHDT, CDR2 YNNKEL (reference sequence). V lost 0 bases and J lost 7, with 10 bases in between. This CDR3 contains 14 residues. The sequencing input was PBMCs. The sequence was obtained from a human donor in good health (CMV status not recorded). Some clones in this sample may be carry-over from other donors' samples. The rearrangement joins TRBV3-1 to TRBJ1-5, with a weak D call TRBD1 (5 bases). The CDR3 nucleotides read TGTGCCAGCAGCCAAGATCAAAGGGGCCAGCCCCAGCATTTT. This sequence encodes CASSQDQRGQPQHF.